Listed here are 16 T cell receptor beta chains from one sample, sequenced in a study of identical twins. One entry per CDR3 protein results from TCRdb running MiXCR on the 5' RACE reads. Among about 530,000 distinct CDR3 sequences listed, roughly 15% were seen once. This same sample was also taken into another study, of yellow fever vaccine responses in identical twins.

The sequenced sample consisted of CD4+ T cells sorted from blood. The receptors here all came from a woman under 30 in good health.

The rearrangement uses TRBV12-3 or TRBV12-4 and TRBJ2-1; either TRBD1 or TRBD2 may supply D (5 bases each). Trimming shortened V by 8 bases and J by 4 bases, and 12 bases separated the two germline ends. CDR3 length: 13 amino acids. CDR3 protein: CASEMGVYNEQFF. The CDR3 bases are TGTGCCAGCGAGATGGGGGTATACAATGAGCAGTTCTTC.

The V call is TRBV7-8, the J call TRBJ2-1, with 9 positions matching TRBD1. The CDR3 is 14 amino acids. With V trimmed by 6 bases and J by 3 bases, 3 bases remained unmatched. The germline V gene encodes CDR1 SGHVS and CDR2 FQNEAQ. The CDR3 protein is CASRPGQGYNEQFF. The CDR3, as DNA: TGTGCCAGCAGACCGGGACAGGGCTACAATGAGCAGTTCTTC.

The gene calls are TRBV7-9 and TRBJ2-7; D gene ambiguous. Trimming pared 1 base from V and 0 bases from J, leaving 4 bases between. The CDR3 runs to 13 residues. Germline values: CDR1 SEHNR, CDR2 FQNEAQ (reference sequence). The CDR3 DNA reads as TGTGCCAGCAGCTTAGAGTCCTCCTACGAGCAGTACTTC. Protein: CASSLESSYEQYF.

The chain carries TRBV6-5 and TRBJ2-7; the D gene is possibly TRBD1 (6 bases). Deletions cut 7 bases from V and 8 bases from J, with 15 bases between. Germline V gene data show CDR1 as MNHEY and CDR2 as SVGAGI. This CDR3 region has 12 residues. In DNA form, the CDR3 reads TGTGCCAGCAACCCGGACAGTCTCAAGCAGTACGTC. Translating it yields CASNPDSLKQYV.

This chain joins TRBV5-1 and TRBJ2-1; 10 nucleotides agree with TRBD2. The V segment lost 3 bases and the J segment 9 bases; nucleotides outside the gene matches: 9. CDR1 is SGHRS and CDR2 is YFSETQ in the germline V gene. The CDR3 extends over 15 amino acids. The CDR3 nucleotides read TGCGCCAGCAGCTGGGCTAGCGGGAGCGGGGGTGAGCAGTTCTTC. This codes for CASSWASGSGGEQFF.

The rearrangement links TRBV7-8 to TRBJ2-2; D uncertain. CDR1 and CDR2 from the germline V gene are SGHVS and FQNEAQ. The CDR3 is 14 residues long. V was trimmed by 5 bases and J by 7 bases, leaving 14 bases between them. The CDR3 protein is CASSPRSPGGELFF. The CDR3 nucleotides are TGTGCCAGCAGCCCCAGATCCCCCGGCGGGGAGCTGTTTTTT.

V is TRBV5-1 and J is TRBJ2-2, with D possibly matching TRBD2 (5 bases). The germline CDR1 and CDR2 sequences are SGHRS and YFSETQ. The CDR3 is made up of 16 amino acids. With 5 bases removed from V and 4 bases from J, the gap between germline ends came to 18 bases. CDR3 nucleotides: TGCGCCAGCAGGACTCCGACCGAGGGAGCCACCGGGGAGCTGTTTTTT. Protein: CASRTPTEGATGELFF.

The table lists this clonotype with a count of one. The chain has TRBV5-1 and TRBJ2-3; the match to TRBD1 covers 7 bases. Unmatched junction bases numbered 4, after V lost 3 bases and J lost 0 bases. CDR1 is SGHRS and CDR2 is YFSETQ in the germline V gene. This CDR3 comprises 15 residues. The CDR3 coding sequence is TGCGCCAGCAGCTGGGACAGCACTAGCACAGATACGCAGTATTTT. Translated: CASSWDSTSTDTQYF.

The sample holds a few counts of this clonotype. This sequence joins TRBV24-1 and TRBJ2-5; D tentatively fits TRBD1 or TRBD2 (6 bases each). This CDR3 is built from 13 residues. Per the germline V gene, CDR1 is KGHDR and CDR2 is SFDVKD. Between the trimmed V and J ends, which lost 4 bases and 8 bases, there was a span of 13 bases. DNA of the CDR3: TGTGCCACCAGTGAGTCCCCCGGGGGCACCCAGTACTTC. Its translation: CATSESPGGTQYF.

This clonotype appeared once. V and J are TRBV15 and TRBJ2-5, with 9 bases fitting TRBD2. This CDR3 is built from 16 residues. Germline CDR1 and CDR2: LNHNV and YYDKDF (reference sequence). J gave up 4 bases and V 4 bases, and 10 bases lay outside the gene matches. CDR3 bases: TGTGCCACCAGCACAACGCCGAGCGGGAGGCGAGAGACCCAGTACTTC. Protein sequence: CATSTTPSGRRETQYF.

This rearrangement joins TRBV20-1 to TRBJ2-1; unclear D gene. With 6 bases removed from V and 3 bases from J, the gap between germline ends came to 12 bases. The CDR3 is 13 residues long. Per the germline V gene, CDR1 is DFQATT and CDR2 is SNEGSKA (reference sequence). CDR3 sequence (DNA): TGCAGTGCGGTGGTCAGCCACTACAATGAGCAGTTCTTC. Amino acid sequence: CSAVVSHYNEQFF.

This chain links TRBV28 with TRBJ2-1, with 8 bases fitting TRBD2. The CDR3 covers 16 residues. The germline V gene has CDR1 MDHEN and CDR2 SYDVKM. The V gene end was trimmed by 3 bases and the J gene end by 4 bases; junction bases not matched to a gene: 8. The CDR3 sequence: CASSLIAGLGYNEQFF. DNA of the CDR3: TGTGCCAGCAGTTTGATAGCGGGATTGGGTTACAATGAGCAGTTCTTC.

This chain uses TRBV12-3 or TRBV12-4 with TRBJ2-3, with D possibly matching TRBD2 (7 bases). V was trimmed by 8 bases and J by 6 bases, leaving 30 bases between them. The CDR3 is 18 residues long. The CDR3 DNA sequence: TGTGCCAGCTGTCCAAATGTGGGAAAGGGGGAGGGCCGCGATACGCAGTATTTT. Its translation: CASCPNVGKGEGRDTQYF.

In DNA, the CDR3 is TGTGCCAGCAGTTTTGGCTCTAACTATGGCTACACCTTC. Protein sequence: CASSFGSNYGYTF. This chain connects TRBV12-3 or TRBV12-4 to TRBJ1-2, with D unresolved. CDR3 length: 13 residues. The ends were cut back, 3 bases at V and 0 bases at J, with 5 bases in the middle.

This clonotype was recorded a few times. The chain employs TRBV3-1 and TRBJ2-1; 7 nucleotides agree with TRBD2. V lost 4 bases, J lost 4 bases, and 13 bases stayed unmatched. This CDR3 comprises 17 residues. CDR1 is LGHDT and CDR2 is YNNKEL in the germline V gene (reference sequence). The CDR3 loop reads CASSRGYGAGEYNEQFF. As DNA, the CDR3 is TGTGCCAGCAGCCGGGGATATGGGGCGGGAGAGTACAATGAGCAGTTCTTC.

The sample holds a few counts of this clonotype. CDR3 amino acids: CASRQSGSYEQYF. The CDR3 coding sequence is TGTGCCAGCAGACAGTCAGGGAGCTACGAGCAGTACTTC. This sequence joins TRBV3-1 and TRBJ2-7; D tentatively reads TRBD1 or TRBD2 (5 bases each). Trimming pared 6 bases from V and 3 bases from J, leaving 12 bases between. Germline CDR1 is LGHDT and CDR2 is YNNKEL (reference sequence). The CDR3 is 13 amino acids.